This T cell receptor (beta chain) was observed in a study of shared clonotypes between healthy human individuals. Study as a whole: The study used three CD4 naive, three CD4 memory, two CD8 naive and one CD8 memory plate per donor.

CD45RO-negative cells were positively selected for CCR7, leaving out terminally differentiated effector memory CD45RA+ cells. Germline V CDR1 and CDR2: SEHNR, FQNEAQ (reference sequence). This CDR3 contains 12 residues. The germline V and J ends were trimmed by 10 bases and 1 base, with 10 bases remaining between them. TCRdb's table, derived via immunoSEQ multiplex PCR, lists solely in-frame clones and lacks some. The repertoire holds 2 million to 2.5 million clones, with 90% to 95% as singletons. Sequences were obtained from naive CD8+ T cells from PBMCs. The receptor comes from a man aged 18 to 29 in good health. Some clones in this sample may be carry-over from other donors' samples. The chain joins TRBV7-9 to TRBJ1-1; no clear D gene. CDR3 sequence reads: CATAEGNTEAFF. Written as DNA, the CDR3 is TGTGCCACCGCCGAAGGGAACACTGAAGCTTTCTTT.